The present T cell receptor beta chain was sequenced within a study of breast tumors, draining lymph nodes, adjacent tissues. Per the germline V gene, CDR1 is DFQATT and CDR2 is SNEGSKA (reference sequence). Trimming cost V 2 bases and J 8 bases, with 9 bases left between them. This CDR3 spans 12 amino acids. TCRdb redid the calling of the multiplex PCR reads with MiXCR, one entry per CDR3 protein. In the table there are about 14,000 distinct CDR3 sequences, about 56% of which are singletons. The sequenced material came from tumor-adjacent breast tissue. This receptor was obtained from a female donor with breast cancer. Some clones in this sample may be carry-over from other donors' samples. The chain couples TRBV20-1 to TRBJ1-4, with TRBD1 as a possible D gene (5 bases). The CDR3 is CSARQGGEKLFF. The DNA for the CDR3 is TGCAGTGCTAGACAGGGTGGAGAAAAACTGTTTTTT.